This T cell receptor (beta chain) derives from a study of blood T cell repertoires in COVID-19. Turning to the study itself: Whether acute or convalescent, the COVID-19 samples came from the United States, Italy and Spain.

Sequencing was performed with immunoSEQ multiplex PCR; in TCRdb, only in-frame clones are kept and a portion is missing. The table lists approximately 250,000 clones, about 86% of them singletons. CDR1 and CDR2 from the germline V gene are MNHNS and SASEGT. The V end was cut by 0 bases, the J end by 11 bases, with 10 bases between. The CDR3 length is 12 residues. The chain employs TRBV6-1 and TRBJ1-1; no clear D. The source of this sequence is a man aged 18 to 30 with active or convalescent COVID-19. The sequenced sample consisted of peripheral blood. CDR3: CASSEAAEGAFF. The CDR3, as DNA: TGTGCCAGCAGTGAAGCGGCGGAAGGTGCTTTCTTT.